This T cell receptor (beta chain) originates from a study of cytomegalovirus exposure and HLA in healthy donors. Regarding the study as a whole: Apart from CMV serostatus, no immune exposure information was available.

As to this clone: The antigen remains undetermined.

PCR amplification relied on 60 Vbeta primers (plus 13 Jbeta primers). Clones were read by immunoSEQ multiplex PCR, and TCRdb kept only the in-frame ones, dropping some. The sample holds about 170,000 clones, approximately 84% seen once. The germline V gene encodes CDR1 SNHLY and CDR2 FYNNEI. The CDR3 contains 13 residues. V was pared by 4 bases and J by 3 bases, with 9 bases between. Sequenced: PBMCs. The chain employs TRBV2 and TRBJ1-2; the D is unclear. The clonotype was recovered from a man aged 18-30 years in good health and CMV-seropositive. CDR3 bases: TGTGCCAGCAGTGTTAGTCCGGACTATGGCTACACCTTC. This codes for CASSVSPDYGYTF.